This TCR beta chain appears in the sequencing data of a study of molecular identifiers for immune sequencing clone quantification. As regards this clonotype: Its antigen is unidentified.

Study observations and caveats: Under 1% of molecules in naive cells, but over 97% of effector molecules, belonged to clones above 20 RNA copies. Investigators reportedly could detect spiked Jurkat TCR RNA from one cell among approximately 1.1 million naive cells.

Germline CDR1 SGHDN, CDR2 FVKESK. The V end was cut by 3 bases, the J end by 1 base, with 10 bases between. The CDR3 runs 15 residues. TCRdb itself ran the PCR reads through MiXCR, one entry per CDR3 protein. The repertoire holds roughly 320,000 distinct CDR3 sequences, 24% seen once, with around 0.74% in the top ten. The sorting of naive CD8 T cells used the CD8+CD4-CCR7+CD45RA+ phenotype. The clonotype was recovered from a human donor in good health. Some libraries in this study had Jurkat cell RNA spiked in. The chain uses TRBV14 and TRBJ2-1; weak D call: TRBD1 (6 bases). Sequenced sample: naive CD8+ T cells from blood, with Jurkat cell RNA spiked in. Subset indicated: FACS-sorted CD8+CD4-CCR7+CD45RA+ naive T cells. The CDR3 DNA follows: TGTGCCAGCAGCCACGTGACAGGTTCCTACAATGAGCAGTTCTTC. Translated, it gives CASSHVTGSYNEQFF.